The 16 T cell receptor beta chains reported below all come from one sample, sequenced in a study of blood T cell repertoires in COVID-19. TCRdb's table, derived via immunoSEQ multiplex PCR, lists solely in-frame clones and lacks some. The sample lists about 180,000 clones; 80% to 90% were seen once. The sequenced sample consisted of peripheral blood. The source is a woman in her 70s with COVID-19, enrolled during active disease.

This clone appeared once. The rearrangement uses TRBV27 and TRBJ2-1, with 12 nucleotides matching TRBD2. Germline values: CDR1 MNHEY, CDR2 SMNVEV (reference sequence). V gave up 5 bases and J gave up 0 bases; unmatched junction bases: 2. The CDR3 spans 16 residues. CDR3 in amino acids: CASSQTSGSSYNEQFF. The CDR3 region has the DNA TGTGCCAGCAGTCAGACTAGCGGGAGCTCCTACAATGAGCAGTTCTTC.

V usage is TRBV7-9 and J usage is TRBJ1-1; D is ambiguous. Germline V lookup: CDR1 SEHNR, CDR2 FQNEAQ (reference sequence). V was shortened by 5 bases and J by 1 base, with 11 bases between the two germline ends. The length of the CDR3 is 14 residues. In DNA form, the CDR3 reads TGTGCCAGCAGCCCCGAGGGCGCGAACACTGAAGCTTTCTTT. Translated, it gives CASSPEGANTEAFF.

The V call is TRBV6-6, the J call TRBJ2-5; maybe TRBD1 (5 bases). The CDR3 has 13 amino acids. Trimming took 2 bases from V and 5 from J, leaving 9 bases between them. Germline lookup yields CDR1 MNHNY and CDR2 SVGAGI (reference sequence). Here the CDR3 DNA reads TGTGCCAGCAGTTACCGCAGGGTTGAGACCCAGTACTTC. As protein: CASSYRRVETQYF.

V gene TRBV28 combines with J gene TRBJ2-7; 8 nucleotides match TRBD2. V was pared by 3 bases and J by 2 bases, with 6 bases of the junction left unmatched. The CDR3 has 15 amino acids. Germline CDR1 reads MDHEN; CDR2 reads SYDVKM. DNA of the CDR3: TGTGCCAGCAGTTTGGCCGGGAGGGGGACCTACGAGCAGTACTTC. This translates into CASSLAGRGTYEQYF.

This clone appeared many times. The chain couples TRBV5-4 to TRBJ2-7; 7 positions match TRBD2. V was clipped by 2 bases and J by 5 bases; unmatched bases: 7. Germline V gene data show CDR1 as SGHNT and CDR2 as YYREEE (reference sequence). The CDR3 spans 14 residues. The CDR3 region is CASSLSGTTDEQYF. The CDR3 DNA sequence: TGTGCCAGCAGCTTATCCGGGACTACCGACGAGCAGTACTTC. The full variable domain, its missing parts supplied by reference TRBV5-4 and TRBJ2-7, is ETGVTQSPTHLIKTRGQQVTLRCSSQSGHNTVSWYQQALGQGPQFIFQYYREEENGRGNFPPRFSGLQFPNYSSELNVNALELDDSALYLCASSLSGTTDEQYFGPGTRLTVT.

The count of this clone is one. The chain recombines TRBV28 with TRBJ2-7; 8 bases match TRBD1. V trimming: 7 bases; J trimming: 1 base; junction bases outside the gene matches: 6. Germline CDR1 reads MDHEN; CDR2 reads SYDVKM. The CDR3 sequence is 14 residues long. The CDR3 DNA reads as TGTGCCAGCAACGACGGGACAGGATCCTACGAGCAGTACTTC. It is translated as CASNDGTGSYEQYF.

A few counts support this clone. V gene TRBV19 combines with J gene TRBJ2-1, with 8 bases aligning to TRBD1. This CDR3 contains 14 residues. Germline CDR1 and CDR2: LNHDA and SQIVND (reference sequence). The trim removed 10 bases at V and 7 bases at J, leaving 12 bases unmatched. CDR3 bases: TGTGCCACCGAGCCGACAGGGGCGGGGAATGAGCAGTTCTTC. Its protein product is CATEPTGAGNEQFF.

CDR3 protein: CASSDPTSGSKNEQFF. The CDR3 region has the DNA TGTGCCAGCAGTGACCCGACTAGCGGGAGTAAGAATGAGCAGTTCTTC. The gene calls are TRBV6-4 and TRBJ2-1; TRBD2 aligns across 12 bases. J was trimmed by 7 bases and V by 2 bases; bases with no gene match: 6. The CDR3 is made up of 16 amino acids. In germline, CDR1 is MRHNA, CDR2 SNTAGT.

The chain links TRBV29-1 to TRBJ2-7; D is possibly TRBD2 (5 bases). The CDR3 runs 13 residues. Trimming removed 5 bases from V and 5 bases from J, with 16 bases in between. Looked up from germline, CDR1 is SQVTM and CDR2 is ANQGSEA. The CDR3 nucleotides read TGCAGCGTTCGACCCGGACTTGGCCACGAGCAGTACTTC. Translating it yields CSVRPGLGHEQYF.

This clone was detected only a few times. The chain has TRBV7-9 and TRBJ2-7, with 7 bases aligning to TRBD2. This CDR3 region has 16 residues. Germline lookup yields CDR1 SEHNR and CDR2 FQNEAQ (reference sequence). With V trimmed by 5 bases and J by 3 bases, 13 bases remained unmatched. The DNA of the CDR3 is TGTGCCAGCAGCCCGGTTACCGCGGGAGAGAGCTACGAGCAGTACTTC. Translation: CASSPVTAGESYEQYF.

V is TRBV6-1 and J is TRBJ1-5; D remains unclear. Trimming removed 4 bases from V and 3 bases from J, with 16 bases in between. The CDR3 contains 16 residues. Germline CDR1 is MNHNS and CDR2 is SASEGT. For the CDR3, the DNA is TGTGCCAGCAGTGTAGCCTCGTCAGGAACCAATCAGCCCCAGCATTTT. The encoded protein is CASSVASSGTNQPQHF.

Only one count was recorded for this clone. The genes are TRBV7-9 and TRBJ1-2; D unclear. The CDR3 loop spans 15 amino acids. Between the trimmed V and J ends, which lost 0 bases and 6 bases, there was a span of 14 bases. CDR1 is SEHNR, CDR2 FQNEAQ, per germline (reference sequence). CDR3 bases: TGTGCCAGCAGCTTAGCGGTAGCAATCGAGCATGGCTACACCTTC. This gives the protein CASSLAVAIEHGYTF.

This sequence joins TRBV11-2 and TRBJ2-1, with a tentative D call TRBD2 (6 bases). V was trimmed by 3 bases and J by 5 bases, leaving 14 bases between them. The CDR3 covers 15 residues. Germline V CDR1 and CDR2: SGHAT, FQNNGV. The CDR3 DNA reads TGTGCCAGCAGCTTGAGGAGGGTCCTCCACAATGAGCAGTTCTTC. The encoded protein is CASSLRRVLHNEQFF. The full variable domain, completed using reference TRBV11-2 and TRBJ2-1, is EAGVAQSPRYKIIEKRQSVAFWCNPISGHATLYWYQQILGQGPKLLIQFQNNGVVDDSQLPKDRFSAERLKGVDSTLKIQPAKLEDSAVYLCASSLRRVLHNEQFFGPGTRLTVL.

This chain uses TRBV20-1 with TRBJ1-6; D is uncertain. The length of the CDR3 is 15 residues. V was trimmed by 3 bases and J by 10 bases, leaving 19 bases between them. Germline lookup yields CDR1 DFQATT and CDR2 SNEGSKA (reference sequence). The DNA of the CDR3 is TGCAGTGCTAGTTCTGGCGGGGTTGGTCGATCACCCCTCCACTTT. The encoded protein is CSASSGGVGRSPLHF.

The chain uses TRBV27 and TRBJ1-6; 8 nucleotides match TRBD1. The CDR3 consists of 16 residues. V lost 5 bases, J lost 7 bases, and 10 bases stayed unmatched. Germline CDR1 and CDR2: MNHEY and SMNVEV (reference sequence). DNA for the CDR3: TGTGCCAGCAGTCCCCTTTGGACAGGGAAGAATTCACCCCTCCACTTT. It is translated as CASSPLWTGKNSPLHF.

The V call is TRBV5-1, the J call TRBJ2-2; a weak D match, TRBD1 (7 bases). V was trimmed by 4 bases and J by 4 bases, leaving 14 bases between them. The CDR3 runs 15 residues. Germline loops: CDR1 SGHRS, CDR2 YFSETQ. The chain's CDR3 is CASSAGQPITGELFF. The CDR3 nucleotides are TGCGCCAGCAGCGCGGGACAGCCGATCACCGGGGAGCTGTTTTTT.